Listed below are T cell receptor beta chains from one sample, sequenced in a study of T-cell memory formation after mild COVID-19. TCRdb analysed the 5' RACE reads with MiXCR anew, one entry per CDR3 protein. The table includes 84,000 or so distinct CDR3 sequences, about 14% detected once. Sequenced input: PBMCs or a T cell subset sorted from them (not recorded which). The receptors stem from an adult woman who had mild COVID-19 (a few samples of this study predate the infection). Cell type and time point are not known. Both conserved end residues are part of each CDR3.

V gene,CDR3 protein
TRBV5-4,CASSSRGQFPYEQYF
TRBV4-1,CASSQRQGTWEQYF
TRBV24-1,CATSRSSSYNEQFF
TRBV7-8,CASSLGAERYNEQFF
TRBV24-1,CATSPGRGNEQFF
TRBV27,CASPPMNDRTGEQPQHF
TRBV12-3/TRBV12-4,CASSPPRGGELDTQYF
TRBV5-1,CASSGGGYNEQFF
TRBV24-1,CATSDAAGARGEQFF
TRBV4-2,CASSQLTSGVNNEQFF
TRBV4-1,CASSQDVADLSSYEQYF
TRBV20-1,CSARRALYGYTF
TRBV12-5,CASGLGQGYNEQFF
TRBV25-1,CASSEYGATDTQYF
TRBV7-9,CASSSGAGATYNEQFF